This entry describes one TCR beta chain. Its antigen is currently unknown. TCRdb independently ran MiXCR on the reads; one entry per CDR3 protein. The table shows roughly 100,000 distinct CDR3 sequences, with over 40% occurring only once. The data derive from a study of T cell repertoires in cytomegalovirus infection. Study overall: Peptides in the study included HLA-C-restricted and HLA-B-restricted CMV epitopes.

There are 15 residues in the CDR3. V was cut by 0 bases and J by 0 bases, with 9 bases left in between. Germline CDR1 SGHRS, CDR2 YFSETQ. Findings and limits, study-wide: Identification of carriers of CMV plus the relevant HLA was performed using cumulative public TCR beta family frequency. Clonotypes of TCR beta that were HLA-C-restricted and CMV-specific dominated the ex vivo response.

The genes are TRBV5-1 and TRBJ1-1; tentatively, D is TRBD1 (6 bases). Sample: CD8+ T cells from cultured PBMCs, taken from culture after CMV antigen stimulation. This receptor was identified in a human donor in good health (CMV status not recorded). Some clones in this sample may be carry-over from other donors' samples. CDR3 sequence (DNA): TGCGCCAGCAGCTTGGTGGGACAACTGAACACTGAAGCTTTCTTT. It yields the protein CASSLVGQLNTEAFF.